Below, one T cell receptor (beta chain) is given with its context. As yet, its antigen is unknown. This CDR3 has 13 residues. CDR1 MNHEY and CDR2 SVGAGI come from the germline V gene. Trimming removed 7 bases from V and 5 bases from J, with 13 bases in between. The data derive from a study of cytomegalovirus exposure and HLA in healthy donors. General observations from the study: Within an earlier analysis, most TCR beta V segments proved productive either about 87% or about 30% of the time. A link between a missense DCLRE1C variant and TCR beta V- and J-gene trimming emerged from a later analysis. TCR beta sequences numbering over 15,000 were associated with HLA alleles at 0.05 false discovery rate in a later analysis.

Primers for the PCR totalled 60 Vbeta and 13 Jbeta. Only in-frame clones appear in the TCRdb table, and some are missing; sequencing was by immunoSEQ multiplex PCR. The repertoire includes about 140,000 clones, around 83% of them detected once, and around 1.3% sits in the top ten. Material for sequencing was PBMCs. J is TRBJ2-3 and V is TRBV6-5, with D tentatively TRBD2 (6 bases). The clonotype comes from a male donor in good health and CMV-seropositive. CDR3 protein: CASTVAAGDTQYF. For the CDR3, the DNA is TGTGCCAGCACTGTAGCGGCTGGAGATACGCAGTATTTT.